This T cell receptor beta chain comes out of a study of identifying expanded T cells in peripheral blood. Findings and limits, study-wide: Technical replicates showed approximately 1.2 changed clones; around 2 weeks 15 to 20; four weeks 19. Across healthy donors, higher total template counts meant significantly greater roughly two-week count variance.

Remarks on this clone: Its cognate antigen is unknown.

Germline CDR1 reads SQVTM; CDR2 reads ANQGSEA. The CDR3 covers 13 residues. Losses at the gene ends were 7 bases for V and 5 bases for J; bases not matched to a gene: 7. Collection occurred without any documented infections or immune events in donors. The method was immunoSEQ multiplex PCR; TCRdb's version includes in-frame clones alone and lacks a portion of them. The sample has 100,000 or so clones; around nine tenths are singletons. This TCR was recovered from a person aged 18 to 70 in good health. The sample consisted of blood. The rearrangement links TRBV29-1 to TRBJ1-1, with TRBD1 matching 10 bases. The CDR3 nucleotides are TGCAGCGGGGGACAGGGGAAGAGTACTGAAGCTTTCTTT. Protein product: CSGGQGKSTEAFF.